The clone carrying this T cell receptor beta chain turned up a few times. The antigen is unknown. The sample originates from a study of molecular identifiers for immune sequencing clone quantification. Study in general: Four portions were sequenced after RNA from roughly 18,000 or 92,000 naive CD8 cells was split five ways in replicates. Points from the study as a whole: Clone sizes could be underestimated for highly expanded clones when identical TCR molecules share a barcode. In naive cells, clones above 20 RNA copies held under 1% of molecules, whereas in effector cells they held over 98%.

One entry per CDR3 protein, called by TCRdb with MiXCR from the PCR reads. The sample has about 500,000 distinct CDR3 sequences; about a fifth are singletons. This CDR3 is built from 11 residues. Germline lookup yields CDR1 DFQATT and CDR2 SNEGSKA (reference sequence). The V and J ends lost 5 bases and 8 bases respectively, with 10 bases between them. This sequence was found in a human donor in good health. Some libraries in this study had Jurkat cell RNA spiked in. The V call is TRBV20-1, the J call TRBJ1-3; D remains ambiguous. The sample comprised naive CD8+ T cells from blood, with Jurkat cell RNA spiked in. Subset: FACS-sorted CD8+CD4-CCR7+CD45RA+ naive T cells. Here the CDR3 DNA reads TGCAGTGCTCTCTGGGGAGACACCATATATTTT. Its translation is CSALWGDTIYF.